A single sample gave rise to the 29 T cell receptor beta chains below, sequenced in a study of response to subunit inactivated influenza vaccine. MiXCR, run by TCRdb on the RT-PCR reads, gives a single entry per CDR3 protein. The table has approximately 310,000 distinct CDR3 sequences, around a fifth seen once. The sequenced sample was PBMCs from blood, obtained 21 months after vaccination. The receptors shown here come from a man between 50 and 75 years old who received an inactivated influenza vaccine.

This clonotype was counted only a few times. In DNA form, the CDR3 reads TGCGCCAGCAGTTCGGGACAGAGAAACTATGGCTACACCTTC. It yields the protein CASSSGQRNYGYTF. The rearrangement joins TRBV5-1 to TRBJ1-2, with 7 bases that match TRBD1. The CDR3 is 14 amino acids. V dropped 5 bases and J dropped 2; count of bases not matched to a gene: 6. CDR1 is SGHRS, CDR2 YFSETQ, per germline. The variable domain in full, with the rest retrieved from reference TRBV5-1 and TRBJ1-2, is KAGVTQTPRYLIKTRGQQVTLSCSPISGHRSVSWYQQTPGQGLQFLFEYFSETQRNKGNFPGRFSGRQFSNSRSEMNVSTLELGDSALYLCASSSGQRNYGYTFGSGTRLTVV.

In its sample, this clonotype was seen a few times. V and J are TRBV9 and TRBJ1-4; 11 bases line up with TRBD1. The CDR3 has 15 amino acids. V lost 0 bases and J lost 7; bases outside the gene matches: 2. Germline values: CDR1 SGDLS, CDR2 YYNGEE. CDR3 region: CASSVAGTGGEKLFF. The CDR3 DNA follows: TGTGCCAGCAGCGTAGCTGGGACAGGGGGTGAAAAACTGTTTTTT.

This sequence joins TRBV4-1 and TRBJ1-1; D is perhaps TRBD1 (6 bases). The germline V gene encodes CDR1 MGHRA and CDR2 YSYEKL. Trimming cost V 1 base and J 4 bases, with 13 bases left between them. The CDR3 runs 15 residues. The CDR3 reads CASSQVEGVSTEAFF. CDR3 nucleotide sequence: TGCGCCAGCAGCCAAGTGGAGGGGGTGAGCACTGAAGCTTTCTTT.

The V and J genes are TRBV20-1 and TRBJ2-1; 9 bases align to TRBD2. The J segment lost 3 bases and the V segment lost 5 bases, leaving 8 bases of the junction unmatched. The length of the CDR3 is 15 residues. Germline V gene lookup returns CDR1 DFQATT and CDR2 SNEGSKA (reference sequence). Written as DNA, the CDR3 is TGCAGTGCTTCGTCGACTAGCGGAAACTACAATGAGCAGTTCTTC. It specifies CSASSTSGNYNEQFF.

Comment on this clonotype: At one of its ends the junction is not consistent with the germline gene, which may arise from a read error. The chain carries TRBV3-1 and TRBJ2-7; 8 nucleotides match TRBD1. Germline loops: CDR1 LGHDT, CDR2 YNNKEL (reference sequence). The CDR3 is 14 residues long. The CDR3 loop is CASSPRQGPYEQHF. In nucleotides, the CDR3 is TGTGCCAGCAGCCCCCGACAGGGGCCCTACGAGCAGCACTTC.

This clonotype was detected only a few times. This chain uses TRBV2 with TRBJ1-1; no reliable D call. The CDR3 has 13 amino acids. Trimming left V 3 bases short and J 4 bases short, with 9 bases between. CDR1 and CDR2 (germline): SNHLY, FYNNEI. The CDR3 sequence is CASSDFESTEAFF. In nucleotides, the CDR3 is TGTGCCAGCAGTGATTTTGAGAGCACTGAAGCTTTCTTT.

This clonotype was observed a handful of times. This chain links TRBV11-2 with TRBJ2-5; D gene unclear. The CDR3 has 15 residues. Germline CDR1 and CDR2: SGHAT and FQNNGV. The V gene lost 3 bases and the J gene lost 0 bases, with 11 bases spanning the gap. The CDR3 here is CASSLYGLYQETQYF. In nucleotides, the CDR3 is TGTGCCAGCAGCTTGTACGGTCTCTACCAAGAGACCCAGTACTTC.

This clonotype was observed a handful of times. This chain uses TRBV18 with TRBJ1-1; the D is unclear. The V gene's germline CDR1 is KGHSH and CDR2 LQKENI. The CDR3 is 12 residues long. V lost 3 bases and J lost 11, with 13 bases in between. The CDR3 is CASSPRTVRAFF. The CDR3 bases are TGTGCCAGCTCACCTCGGACTGTGCGGGCTTTCTTT.

This CDR3 is CSARDPRYGYTF. The CDR3 DNA follows: TGCAGTGCTAGAGATCCGCGCTATGGCTACACCTTC. This chain connects TRBV20-1 to TRBJ1-2; D call uncertain. Germline-derived CDR1 and CDR2 are DFQATT and SNEGSKA (reference sequence). V lost 0 bases and J 4 bases, leaving 6 bases between the germline ends. This CDR3 spans 12 amino acids.

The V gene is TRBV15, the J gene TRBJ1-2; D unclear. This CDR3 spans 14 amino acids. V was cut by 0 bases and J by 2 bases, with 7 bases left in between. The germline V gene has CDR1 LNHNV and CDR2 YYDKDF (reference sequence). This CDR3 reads CATSRDRGNYGYTF. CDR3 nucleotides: TGTGCCACCAGCAGAGATCGGGGAAACTATGGCTACACCTTC.

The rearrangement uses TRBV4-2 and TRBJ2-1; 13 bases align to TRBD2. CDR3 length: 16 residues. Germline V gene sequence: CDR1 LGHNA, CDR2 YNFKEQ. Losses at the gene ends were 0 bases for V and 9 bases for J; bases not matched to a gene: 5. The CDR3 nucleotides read TGTGCCAGCAGCCAAGATACACTAGCGGGAGGGGGTGAGCAGTTCTTC. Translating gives CASSQDTLAGGGEQFF.

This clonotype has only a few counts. CDR3 coding DNA: TGTGCCAGCAGCCGGCGGGGTGGGCTATCTGGGGCCAACGTCCTGACTTTC. It specifies CASSRRGGLSGANVLTF. The gene calls are TRBV14 and TRBJ2-6, with TRBD2 as a possible D gene (6 bases). The V end lost 4 bases, the J end lost 1 base, and 14 bases lay between the germline ends. Germline values: CDR1 SGHDN, CDR2 FVKESK. The CDR3 is 17 amino acids. The full variable domain, with the rest looked up from reference TRBV14 and TRBJ2-6, is EAGVTQFPSHSVIEKGQTVTLRCDPISGHDNLYWYRRVMGKEIKFLLHFVKESKQDESGMPNNRFLAERTGGTYSTLKVQPAELEDSGVYFCASSRRGGLSGANVLTFGAGSRLTVL.

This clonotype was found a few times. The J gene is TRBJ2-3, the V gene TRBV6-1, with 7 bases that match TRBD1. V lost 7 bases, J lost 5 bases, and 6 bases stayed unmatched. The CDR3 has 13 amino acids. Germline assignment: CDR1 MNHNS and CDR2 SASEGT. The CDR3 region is CASNTGVIDTQYF. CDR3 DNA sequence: TGTGCCAGCAACACAGGGGTGATAGATACGCAGTATTTT.

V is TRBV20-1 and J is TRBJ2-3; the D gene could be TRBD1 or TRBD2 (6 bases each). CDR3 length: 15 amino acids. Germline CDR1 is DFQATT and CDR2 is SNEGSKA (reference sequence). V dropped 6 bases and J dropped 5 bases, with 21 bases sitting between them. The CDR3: CSARGLGGRGDTQYF. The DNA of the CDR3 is TGCAGTGCCAGGGGACTCGGGGGAAGAGGAGATACGCAGTATTTT.

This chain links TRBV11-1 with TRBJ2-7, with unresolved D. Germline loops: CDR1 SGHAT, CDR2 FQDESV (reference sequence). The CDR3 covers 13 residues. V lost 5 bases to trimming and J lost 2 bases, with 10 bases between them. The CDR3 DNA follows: TGTGCCAGCAGCCGTGGTTCGACCTACGAGCAGTACTTC. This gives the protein CASSRGSTYEQYF. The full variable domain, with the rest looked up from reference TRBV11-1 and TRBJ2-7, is EAEVAQSPRYKITEKSQAVAFWCDPISGHATLYWYRQILGQGPELLVQFQDESVVDDSQLPKDRFSAERLKGVDSTLKIQPAELGDSAMYLCASSRGSTYEQYFGPGTRLTVT.

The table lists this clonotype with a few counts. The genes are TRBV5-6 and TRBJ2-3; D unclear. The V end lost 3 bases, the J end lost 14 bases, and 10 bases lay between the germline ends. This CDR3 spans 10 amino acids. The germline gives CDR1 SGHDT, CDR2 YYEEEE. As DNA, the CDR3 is TGTGCCAGCAGCTCCCTTCTCGGGTATTTT. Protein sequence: CASSSLLGYF.

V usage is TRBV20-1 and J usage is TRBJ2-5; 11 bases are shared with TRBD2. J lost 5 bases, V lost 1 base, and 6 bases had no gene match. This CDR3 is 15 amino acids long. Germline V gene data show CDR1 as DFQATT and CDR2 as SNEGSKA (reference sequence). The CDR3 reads CSARGSGGATETQYF. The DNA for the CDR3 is TGCAGTGCTAGAGGTAGCGGGGGGGCCACGGAGACCCAGTACTTC.

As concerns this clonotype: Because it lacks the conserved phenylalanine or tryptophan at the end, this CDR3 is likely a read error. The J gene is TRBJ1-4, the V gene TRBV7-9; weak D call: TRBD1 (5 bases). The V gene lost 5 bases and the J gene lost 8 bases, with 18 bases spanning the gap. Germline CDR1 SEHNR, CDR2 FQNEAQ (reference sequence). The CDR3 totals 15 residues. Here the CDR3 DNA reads TGTGCCAGCAGCCTGAGCCAGGGAAGAGTCGAAAAACTGTTTTTG. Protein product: CASSLSQGRVEKLFL.

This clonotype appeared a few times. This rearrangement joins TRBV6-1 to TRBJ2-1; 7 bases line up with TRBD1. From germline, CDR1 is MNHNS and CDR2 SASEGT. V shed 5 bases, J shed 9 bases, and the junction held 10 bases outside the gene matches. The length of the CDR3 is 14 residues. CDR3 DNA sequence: TGTGCCAGCAGTCCTCCGGGACAGCCACGTGAGCAGTTCTTC. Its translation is CASSPPGQPREQFF.

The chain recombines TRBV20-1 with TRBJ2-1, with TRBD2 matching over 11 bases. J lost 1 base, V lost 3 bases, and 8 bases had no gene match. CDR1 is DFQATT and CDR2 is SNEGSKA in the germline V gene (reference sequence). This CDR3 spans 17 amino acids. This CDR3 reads CSARLNIAGGSYNEQFF. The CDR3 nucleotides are TGCAGTGCTAGGTTAAATATAGCGGGAGGGTCCTACAATGAGCAGTTCTTC.

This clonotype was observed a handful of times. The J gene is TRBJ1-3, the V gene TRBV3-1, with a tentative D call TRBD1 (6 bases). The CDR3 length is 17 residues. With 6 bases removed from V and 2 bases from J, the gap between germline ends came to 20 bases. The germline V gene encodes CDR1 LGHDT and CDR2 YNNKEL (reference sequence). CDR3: CASRRGVGTTAGNTIYF. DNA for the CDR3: TGTGCCAGCAGACGAGGGGTAGGGACAACAGCTGGAAACACCATATATTTT.

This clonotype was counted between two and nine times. The chain's CDR3 is CASSLGQISYNEQFF. In DNA form, the CDR3 reads TGTGCCAGCAGTTTAGGCCAGATCTCCTACAATGAGCAGTTCTTC. The chain links TRBV12-3 or TRBV12-4 to TRBJ2-1; D not certain. The CDR3 has 15 amino acids. Trimming removed 1 base from V and 0 bases from J, with 7 bases in between.

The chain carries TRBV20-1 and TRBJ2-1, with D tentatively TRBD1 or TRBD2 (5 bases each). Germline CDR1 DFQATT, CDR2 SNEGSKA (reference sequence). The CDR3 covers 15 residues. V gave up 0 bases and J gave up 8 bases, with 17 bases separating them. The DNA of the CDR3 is TGCAGTGCTAGAGATGGGGCTAGCAATTACGATGAGCAGTTCTTC. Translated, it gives CSARDGASNYDEQFF.

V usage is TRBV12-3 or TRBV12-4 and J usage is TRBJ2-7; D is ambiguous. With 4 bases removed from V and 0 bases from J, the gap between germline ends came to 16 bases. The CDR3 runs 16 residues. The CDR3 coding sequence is TGTGCCAGCAGTTCCTCTTTCGGCTCTAGCTCCTACGAGCAGTACTTC. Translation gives CASSSSFGSSSYEQYF.

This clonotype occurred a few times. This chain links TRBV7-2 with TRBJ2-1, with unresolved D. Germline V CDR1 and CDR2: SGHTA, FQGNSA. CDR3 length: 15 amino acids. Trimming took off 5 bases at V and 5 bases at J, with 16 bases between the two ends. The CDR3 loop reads CASSPRGGPNNEQFF. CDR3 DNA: TGTGCCAGCAGCCCGAGAGGCGGCCCCAACAATGAGCAGTTCTTC.

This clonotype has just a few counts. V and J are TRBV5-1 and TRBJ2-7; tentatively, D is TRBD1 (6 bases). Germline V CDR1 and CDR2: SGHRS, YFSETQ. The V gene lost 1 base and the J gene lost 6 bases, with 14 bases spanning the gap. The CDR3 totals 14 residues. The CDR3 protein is CASSLIGGLGEQYF. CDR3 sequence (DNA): TGCGCCAGCAGCTTGATAGGGGGATTGGGCGAGCAGTACTTC.

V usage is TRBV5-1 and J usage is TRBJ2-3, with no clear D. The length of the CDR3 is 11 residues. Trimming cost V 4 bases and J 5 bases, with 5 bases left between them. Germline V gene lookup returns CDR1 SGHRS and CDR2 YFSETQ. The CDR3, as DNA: TGCGCCAGCAGCGCCCAAGATACGCAGTATTTT. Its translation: CASSAQDTQYF. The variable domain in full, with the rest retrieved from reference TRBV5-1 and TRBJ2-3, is KAGVTQTPRYLIKTRGQQVTLSCSPISGHRSVSWYQQTPGQGLQFLFEYFSETQRNKGNFPGRFSGRQFSNSRSEMNVSTLELGDSALYLCASSAQDTQYFGPGTRLTVL.

The CDR3 here is CASSQERTGRETQYF. The DNA for the CDR3 is TGTGCCAGCAGCCAAGAAAGAACCGGACGGGAGACCCAGTACTTC. This sequence joins TRBV4-2 and TRBJ2-5; D uncertain. Trimming cost V 0 bases and J 5 bases, with 13 bases left between them. CDR1 is LGHNA, CDR2 YNFKEQ, per germline. This CDR3 region has 15 residues.

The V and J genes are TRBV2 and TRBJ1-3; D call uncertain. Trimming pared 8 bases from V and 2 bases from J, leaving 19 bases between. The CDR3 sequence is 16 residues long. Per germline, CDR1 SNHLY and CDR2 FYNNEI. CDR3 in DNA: TGTGCCAGCGGCGACTTAAGAGGCTTTACTGGAAACACCATATATTTT. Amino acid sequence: CASGDLRGFTGNTIYF.